This T cell receptor (beta chain) was identified during a study of HIV-infected patients and healthy controls. This clonotype was recorded many times. Its antigen is still unknown. From germline, CDR1 is KGHDR and CDR2 SFDVKD. V shed 0 bases and J shed 9 bases, with 5 bases lying between them. This CDR3 contains 12 residues. The repertoire came from unfractionated whole blood and reflected all unsorted peripheral T cells. Alpha and beta constant-region primers primed reverse transcription of around 500 ng RNA. Each of the alpha and beta chains got its own library through chain-specific third strand synthesis with indices. A single primer pair per chain amplified all rearrangements, with per-molecule barcodes. TCRdb called the 5' RACE reads again in MiXCR, with one record for every CDR3 protein. The table lists roughly 14,000 distinct CDR3 sequences, about 7.7% of them singletons, with around 7.9% in the top ten.

Study-wide points: HIV+ repertoires were severely depleted of MAIT alpha-chain CDR3s, unlike healthy controls. Healthy controls shared more CDR3 sequences between individuals than HIV-infected patients did.

Sequences were obtained from blood. This sequence originates from an adult in good health. The chain employs TRBV24-1 and TRBJ2-1; D gene unclear. CDR3 region: CATSDLRSEQFF. CDR3 nucleotide sequence: TGTGCCACCAGTGATTTGCGGAGTGAGCAGTTCTTC.